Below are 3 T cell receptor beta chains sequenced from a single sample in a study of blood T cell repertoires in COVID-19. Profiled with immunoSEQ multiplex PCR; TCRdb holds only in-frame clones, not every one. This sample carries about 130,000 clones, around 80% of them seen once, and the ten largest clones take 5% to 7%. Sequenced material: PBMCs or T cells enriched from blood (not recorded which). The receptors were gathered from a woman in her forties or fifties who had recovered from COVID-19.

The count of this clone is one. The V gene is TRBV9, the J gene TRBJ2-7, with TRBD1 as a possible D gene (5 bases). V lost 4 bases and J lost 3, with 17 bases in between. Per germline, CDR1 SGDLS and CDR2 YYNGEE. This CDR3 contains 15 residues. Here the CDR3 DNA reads TGTGCCAGCAGCCCCCGGCAGGGTCGTTTCTACGAGCAGTACGTC. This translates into CASSPRQGRFYEQYV.

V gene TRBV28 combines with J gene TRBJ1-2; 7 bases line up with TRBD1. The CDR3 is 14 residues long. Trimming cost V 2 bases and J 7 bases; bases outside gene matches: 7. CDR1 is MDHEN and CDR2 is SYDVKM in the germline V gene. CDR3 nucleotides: TGTGCCAGCAGTTTAGGAGGGGGCGAAACTGGCTACACCTTC. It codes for CASSLGGGETGYTF.

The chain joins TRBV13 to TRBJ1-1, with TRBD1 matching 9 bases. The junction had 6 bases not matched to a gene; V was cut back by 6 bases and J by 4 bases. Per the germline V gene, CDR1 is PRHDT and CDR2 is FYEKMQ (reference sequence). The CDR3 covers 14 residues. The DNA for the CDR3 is TGTGCCAGCAGACCACAGGGGGCGAGCACTGAAGCTTTCTTT. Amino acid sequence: CASRPQGASTEAFF.